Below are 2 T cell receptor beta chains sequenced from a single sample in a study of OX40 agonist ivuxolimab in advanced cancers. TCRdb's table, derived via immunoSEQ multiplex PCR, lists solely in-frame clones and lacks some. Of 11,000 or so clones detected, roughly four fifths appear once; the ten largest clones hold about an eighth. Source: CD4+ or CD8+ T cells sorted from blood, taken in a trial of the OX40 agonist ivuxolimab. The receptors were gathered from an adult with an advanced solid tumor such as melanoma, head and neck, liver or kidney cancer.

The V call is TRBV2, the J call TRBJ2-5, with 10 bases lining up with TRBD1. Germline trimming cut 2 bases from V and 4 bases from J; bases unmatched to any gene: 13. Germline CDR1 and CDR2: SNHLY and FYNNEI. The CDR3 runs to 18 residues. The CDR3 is CASSETPLKGQGRETQYF. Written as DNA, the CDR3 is TGTGCCAGCAGTGAAACACCACTAAAGGGACAGGGGAGAGAGACCCAGTACTTC.

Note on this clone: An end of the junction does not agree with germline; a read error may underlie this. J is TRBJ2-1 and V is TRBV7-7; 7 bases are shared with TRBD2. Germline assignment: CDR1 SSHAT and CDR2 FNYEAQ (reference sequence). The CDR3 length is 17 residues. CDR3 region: CASSLEVSLADYNEQFF. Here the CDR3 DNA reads TGTGCTAGCAGCTTAGAAGTGAGCCTAGCGGATTACAATGAGCAGTTCTTC.